This T cell receptor (beta chain) originates from a study of sequential checkpoint blockade in melanoma. In the study overall: First-line arms were nivolumab then ipilimumab, or the reverse, randomized 1:1.

Treatment reported: randomized to nivolumab then ipilimumab (arm A) or the reverse (arm B). The germline CDR1 and CDR2 sequences are SGHVS and FNYEAQ. V gave up 2 bases and J gave up 0 bases, with 10 bases separating them. This CDR3 is built from 16 residues. Sequencing was performed with immunoSEQ multiplex PCR; in TCRdb, only in-frame clones are kept and a portion is missing. The table lists tens of thousands of clones, 30% to 40% of them singletons. Specimen: tumor tissue (inferred from file names), collected from a patient given nivolumab and ipilimumab in sequence. The TCR originated in a human donor with melanoma. This rearrangement joins TRBV7-6 to TRBJ2-2; D unresolved. Here the CDR3 reads CASSLTPDANTGELFF. CDR3 sequence (DNA): TGTGCCAGCAGCTTAACTCCAGACGCGAACACCGGGGAGCTGTTTTTT.